The 7 T cell receptor beta chains presented below share a single source sample, sequenced in a study of control samples from healthy donors and cancer patients. Clones were sequenced by immunoSEQ multiplex PCR, and TCRdb holds only the in-frame ones, with some missing. This table holds some 150,000 clones, more than 85% found once. Sequenced sample: blood. The origin of the receptors is a man aged 25 to 45 in good health.

The V gene is TRBV6-5, the J gene TRBJ1-2; TRBD1 aligns across 10 bases. The CDR3 extends over 14 amino acids. Germline loops: CDR1 MNHEY, CDR2 SVGAGI. Trimming took 6 bases from V and 2 from J; bases not matched to a gene: 3. CDR3 loop: CASSSGQGNYGYTF. The DNA of the CDR3 is TGTGCCAGCAGCTCGGGACAGGGGAACTATGGCTACACCTTC.

The chain has TRBV5-1 and TRBJ2-2; D is possibly TRBD2 (6 bases). V lost 2 bases, J lost 4 bases, and 12 bases lay in between. Germline loops: CDR1 SGHRS, CDR2 YFSETQ. This CDR3 contains 15 residues. The CDR3 region is CASSLLGGATGELFF. CDR3 DNA sequence: TGCGCCAGCAGCTTACTCGGGGGTGCCACCGGGGAGCTGTTTTTT.

The chain carries TRBV19 and TRBJ1-1; the D is unclear. The CDR3 contains 12 residues. V was shortened by 5 bases and J by 4 bases, with 8 bases between the two germline ends. Germline V gene data show CDR1 as LNHDA and CDR2 as SQIVND (reference sequence). The CDR3 reads CASSLGFTEAFF. CDR3 bases: TGTGCCAGTAGTCTGGGTTTCACTGAAGCTTTCTTT.

The rearrangement joins TRBV6-6 to TRBJ2-3; the D gene is possibly TRBD1 (6 bases). CDR1 and CDR2 from the germline V gene are MNHNY and SVGAGI (reference sequence). Trimming took off 7 bases at V and 4 bases at J, with 18 bases between the two ends. The length of the CDR3 is 15 residues. The CDR3 is CASNPGHGGADTQYF. The CDR3 DNA reads as TGTGCCAGCAACCCGGGACACGGAGGAGCAGATACGCAGTATTTT.

This chain joins TRBV20-1 and TRBJ2-1; the D gene is possibly TRBD1 (5 bases). This CDR3 has 14 amino acids. With 3 bases removed from V and 5 bases from J, the gap between germline ends came to 14 bases. CDR1 is DFQATT, CDR2 SNEGSKA, per germline (reference sequence). The CDR3 DNA sequence: TGCAGTGCTAGTATGGTAAAGGGGAACAATGAGCAGTTCTTC. Translating gives CSASMVKGNNEQFF.

V and J are TRBV28 and TRBJ2-7; D is possibly TRBD2 (5 bases). V lost 4 bases and J lost 2, with 15 bases in between. The CDR3 loop spans 15 amino acids. Germline loops: CDR1 MDHEN, CDR2 SYDVKM. The CDR3, as DNA: TGTGCCAGCAGTTCACCGGACGGACTTACCTACGAGCAGTACTTC. It specifies CASSSPDGLTYEQYF.

The genes are TRBV6-5 and TRBJ1-1; 11 bases fit TRBD1. CDR3 size: 16 residues. In germline, CDR1 is MNHEY, CDR2 SVGAGI. V trimming: 4 bases; J trimming: 5 bases; junction bases outside the gene matches: 9. The DNA for the CDR3 is TGTGCCAGCAGTTCCTCGCGGACAGGGGGCTTGACTGAAGCTTTCTTT. Its translation is CASSSSRTGGLTEAFF.